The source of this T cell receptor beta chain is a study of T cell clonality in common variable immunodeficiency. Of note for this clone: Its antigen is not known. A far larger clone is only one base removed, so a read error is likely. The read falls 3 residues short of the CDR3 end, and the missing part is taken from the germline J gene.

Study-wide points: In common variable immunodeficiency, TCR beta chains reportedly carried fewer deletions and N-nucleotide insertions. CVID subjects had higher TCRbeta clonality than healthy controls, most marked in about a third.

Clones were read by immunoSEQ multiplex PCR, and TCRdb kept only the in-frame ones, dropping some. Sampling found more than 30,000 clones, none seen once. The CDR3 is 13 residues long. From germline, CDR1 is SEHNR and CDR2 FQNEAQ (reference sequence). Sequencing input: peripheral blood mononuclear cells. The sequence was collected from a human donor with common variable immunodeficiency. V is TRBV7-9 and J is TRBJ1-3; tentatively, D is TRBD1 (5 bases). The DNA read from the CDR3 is TGTTCCAGCAGTTCAGGGCCTGGAAACACC. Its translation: CSSSSGPGNT. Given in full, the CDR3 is CSSSSGPGNTIYF.